The 28 T cell receptor beta chains listed next were all sequenced from one sample in a study of OX40 agonist ivuxolimab in advanced cancers. Profiled with immunoSEQ multiplex PCR; TCRdb holds only in-frame clones, not every one. The table lists 100,000 to 150,000 clones, 85% to 95% of them singletons. The specimen comprised CD4+ or CD8+ T cells sorted from blood, sampled in a trial of the OX40 agonist ivuxolimab. The receptors here all came from an adult with an advanced solid tumor such as melanoma, head and neck, liver or kidney cancer.

This clone is a singleton in its sample. This chain uses TRBV19 with TRBJ2-4; D perhaps matches TRBD1 (6 bases). Germline lookup yields CDR1 LNHDA and CDR2 SQIVND (reference sequence). The V end was cut by 6 bases, the J end by 1 base, with 13 bases between. This CDR3 contains 15 residues. CDR3 DNA sequence: TGTGCCAGTAGCAGGACGAGGGGGGCCAAAAACATTCAGTACTTC. Amino acid sequence: CASSRTRGAKNIQYF.

The CDR3 DNA follows: TGTGCCACGGCCGGCCCCCCCTACGAGCAGTACTTC. It yields the protein CATAGPPYEQYF. This rearrangement joins TRBV6-1 to TRBJ2-7; the D is unclear. Looked up from germline, CDR1 is MNHNS and CDR2 is SASEGT. V lost 10 bases to trimming and J lost 2 bases, with 12 bases between them. This CDR3 spans 12 amino acids.

This clone was observed a single time. This chain uses TRBV9 with TRBJ1-4; no clear D gene. From germline, CDR1 is SGDLS and CDR2 YYNGEE. The ends were cut back, 0 bases at V and 7 bases at J, with 10 bases in the middle. The CDR3 spans 14 residues. CDR3 sequence (DNA): TGTGCCAGCAGCGTAGCACATTCGGGTGAAAAACTGTTTTTT. Protein: CASSVAHSGEKLFF. Full variable domain (missing parts from reference TRBV9 and TRBJ1-4): DSGVTQTPKHLITATGQRVTLRCSPRSGDLSVYWYQQSLDQGLQFLIQYYNGEERAKGNILERFSAQQFPDLHSELNLSSLELGDSALYFCASSVAHSGEKLFFGSGTQLSVL.

The chain is built from TRBV5-4 and TRBJ1-1; D ambiguous. The CDR3 totals 13 residues. V was pared by 0 bases and J by 5 bases, with 8 bases between. Germline V lookup: CDR1 SGHNT, CDR2 YYREEE (reference sequence). CDR3: CASSLATGTEAFF. CDR3 DNA: TGTGCCAGCAGCTTGGCAACGGGGACTGAAGCTTTCTTT.

V usage is TRBV5-5 and J usage is TRBJ2-5; TRBD2 is a possible D gene (6 bases). Trimming took 7 bases from V and 1 from J, leaving 8 bases between them. This CDR3 is built from 12 residues. Germline loops: CDR1 SGHKS, CDR2 YYEKEE (reference sequence). The CDR3 nucleotides read TGTGCCAGCGGACTACTCCAAGAGACCCAGTACTTC. Translation: CASGLLQETQYF.

This chain joins TRBV2 and TRBJ2-5; D is undetermined. V lost 4 bases and J 2 bases, leaving 2 bases between the germline ends. Germline V gives CDR1 SNHLY, CDR2 FYNNEI. The CDR3 is 11 amino acids. CDR3 sequence (DNA): TGTGCCAGCAGTGTTCAAGAGACCCAGTACTTC. This translates into CASSVQETQYF.

This clone was observed a few times. The rearrangement links TRBV28 to TRBJ1-3, with 7 bases lining up with TRBD1. The V gene's germline CDR1 is MDHEN and CDR2 SYDVKM. The CDR3 has 16 residues. Trimming at V came to 4 bases and at J to 1 base, leaving 7 bases not matched to a gene. CDR3 residues: CASSSGGQPSGNTIYF. CDR3 in DNA: TGTGCCAGCAGTTCCGGGGGACAGCCATCTGGAAACACCATATATTTT.

The chain couples TRBV27 to TRBJ2-7, with a tentative D call TRBD2 (5 bases). CDR3 length equals 14 residues. CDR1 MNHEY and CDR2 SMNVEV come from the germline V gene (reference sequence). V lost 3 bases and J 4 bases, leaving 13 bases between the germline ends. This chain's CDR3 is CASSFPGNHYEQYF. The CDR3 nucleotides are TGTGCCAGCAGTTTCCCCGGGAACCATTACGAGCAGTACTTC.

The V gene is TRBV11-2, the J gene TRBJ2-7; D might be TRBD1 (5 bases). This CDR3 has 15 amino acids. In germline, CDR1 is SGHAT, CDR2 FQNNGV. Trimming took off 3 bases at V and 0 bases at J, with 12 bases between the two ends. CDR3 sequence: CASSLYTGSSYEQYF. The CDR3 coding sequence is TGTGCCAGCAGCTTGTACACAGGAAGCTCCTACGAGCAGTACTTC.

The V and J genes are TRBV4-1 and TRBJ2-2; D is undetermined. CDR3 length equals 16 residues. Trimming stripped 0 bases from V and 1 base from J, with 9 bases between. In germline, CDR1 is MGHRA, CDR2 YSYEKL. The CDR3 loop is CASSQEGLRNTGELFF. The CDR3 bases are TGCGCCAGCAGCCAAGAAGGGTTGAGGAACACCGGGGAGCTGTTTTTT.

This rearrangement joins TRBV4-3 to TRBJ1-3; D not certain. V was trimmed by 5 bases and J by 0 bases, leaving 5 bases between them. Germline CDR1 reads LGHNA; CDR2 reads YSLEER. This CDR3 is built from 13 residues. As DNA, the CDR3 is TGCGCCAGCAGCTATGACTCTGGAAACACCATATATTTT. Protein: CASSYDSGNTIYF.

The V gene is TRBV9, the J gene TRBJ2-7, with D unresolved. This CDR3 region has 14 residues. CDR1 and CDR2 from the germline V gene are SGDLS and YYNGEE. Trimming removed 4 bases at V and 0 bases at J, with 11 bases between. The CDR3 DNA follows: TGTGCCAGCAGCCCCACAGAAAGCTCCTACGAGCAGTACTTC. Encoded protein: CASSPTESSYEQYF.

This rearrangement joins TRBV27 to TRBJ2-7, with D tentatively TRBD2 (6 bases). CDR3 length: 14 amino acids. Trimming removed 6 bases from V and 6 bases from J, with 18 bases in between. From germline, CDR1 is MNHEY and CDR2 SMNVEV (reference sequence). CDR3 protein: CASSGYIGGFEQYF. The CDR3 DNA reads as TGTGCCAGCAGCGGCTATATCGGAGGGTTCGAGCAGTACTTC.

The chain joins TRBV21-1 to TRBJ2-2; the table's TRBD2 call for D was not verified on the DNA. TRBV21-1 is flagged as a pseudogene. CDR3 size: 21 residues. CDR3: CASSKTGNIRPMPSNTGELFF. In nucleotides, the CDR3 is TGTGCCAGCAGCAAGACCGGGAACATCCGTCCAATGCCCTCGAACACCGGGGAGCTGTTTTTT.

The chain links TRBV4-2 to TRBJ2-2, with D uncertain. The CDR3 consists of 16 residues. V was trimmed by 1 base and J by 3 bases, leaving 12 bases between them. Per the germline V gene, CDR1 is LGHNA and CDR2 is YNFKEQ. The CDR3 here is CASSQGQSLDTGELFF. The CDR3 DNA follows: TGTGCCAGCAGCCAAGGGCAATCACTTGACACCGGGGAGCTGTTTTTT.

The rearrangement uses TRBV6-1 and TRBJ2-7; 7 nucleotides match TRBD2. Germline V lookup: CDR1 MNHNS, CDR2 SASEGT. J gave up 6 bases and V 4 bases, and 12 bases lay outside the gene matches. The CDR3 is made up of 15 amino acids. CDR3 DNA sequence: TGTGCCAGCAGTGGCGGGGCTAGCGGTAGTATCGAGCAGTACTTC. Its protein product is CASSGGASGSIEQYF.

The V gene is TRBV5-1, the J gene TRBJ1-2; D remains ambiguous. The CDR3 spans 12 residues. V shed 0 bases and J shed 5 bases, with 5 bases lying between them. CDR1 SGHRS and CDR2 YFSETQ come from the germline V gene. The CDR3 DNA reads TGCGCCAGCAGCTTGGAACGGTATGGCTACACCTTC. Its protein is CASSLERYGYTF.

This chain links TRBV28 with TRBJ2-5; 8 bases are shared with TRBD1. The CDR3 totals 14 residues. In germline, CDR1 is MDHEN, CDR2 SYDVKM. V lost 3 bases, J lost 4 bases, and 4 bases stayed unmatched. The CDR3 reads CASSFRQGPETQYF. The CDR3 DNA is TGTGCCAGCAGTTTCCGACAGGGGCCAGAGACCCAGTACTTC.

The chain couples TRBV16 to TRBJ1-1; unclear D gene. The V end lost 3 bases, the J end lost 5 bases, and 7 bases lay between the germline ends. CDR1 and CDR2 from the germline V gene are KGHSY and FQNENV. This CDR3 comprises 12 residues. The CDR3 DNA reads as TGTGCCAGCAGCCACGGGTCAACTGAAGCTTTCTTT. This translates into CASSHGSTEAFF.

J is TRBJ1-5 and V is TRBV7-2, with 8 nucleotides matching TRBD1. CDR1 is SGHTA, CDR2 FQGNSA, per germline. CDR3 length: 16 amino acids. The J segment lost 3 bases and the V segment lost 6 bases, leaving 10 bases of the junction unmatched. The CDR3 nucleotides read TGTGCCAGCAGTCCCCTGGACAGGGCTACCAATCAGCCCCAGCATTTT. Amino acids: CASSPLDRATNQPQHF.

The chain recombines TRBV18 with TRBJ1-1, with D uncertain. Trimming stripped 1 base from V and 0 bases from J, with 6 bases between. Germline CDR1 is KGHSH and CDR2 is LQKENI. The CDR3 length is 14 residues. CDR3 residues: CASSPQKMNTEAFF. As DNA, the CDR3 is TGTGCCAGCTCACCACAGAAGATGAACACTGAAGCTTTCTTT.

In DNA form, the CDR3 reads TGTGCCAGCACCCTTCGAGTGATTGGCCCAGATACGCAGTATTTT. Protein sequence: CASTLRVIGPDTQYF. This chain uses TRBV28 with TRBJ2-3; D is undetermined. The germline CDR1 and CDR2 sequences are MDHEN and SYDVKM. Between the trimmed V and J ends, which lost 7 bases and 4 bases, there was a span of 18 bases. The CDR3 is made up of 15 amino acids.

The chain combines TRBV6-5 with TRBJ2-2; D is perhaps TRBD1 or TRBD2 (5 bases each). Germline V CDR1 and CDR2: MNHEY, SVGAGI. The CDR3 contains 14 residues. Trimming pared 4 bases from V and 5 bases from J, leaving 11 bases between. The CDR3 DNA sequence: TGTGCCAGCAGTTTATTCGGGGCTACCGGGGAGCTGTTTTTT. Translating it yields CASSLFGATGELFF.

This clone was seen a few times. The chain uses TRBV13 and TRBJ2-7; 7 positions agree with TRBD1. V lost 0 bases to trimming and J lost 3 bases; unmatched junction nucleotides: 8. CDR1 and CDR2 from the germline V gene are PRHDT and FYEKMQ (reference sequence). This CDR3 region has 16 residues. The CDR3, as DNA: TGTGCCAGCAGCTTAGGCCGGCCGGGACAGCTCTACGAGCAGTACTTC. Translating it yields CASSLGRPGQLYEQYF.

The genes are TRBV9 and TRBJ1-5, with TRBD1 matching over 9 bases. Germline CDR1 SGDLS, CDR2 YYNGEE. Losses at the gene ends were 3 bases for V and 4 bases for J; bases not matched to a gene: 2. CDR3 length equals 14 residues. Written as DNA, the CDR3 is TGTGCCAGCAGCGCCGGGACAGGGAATCAGCCCCAGCATTTT. This sequence encodes CASSAGTGNQPQHF.

The J gene is TRBJ1-2, the V gene TRBV4-2, with 9 positions matching TRBD1. With V trimmed by 0 bases and J by 3 bases, 5 bases remained unmatched. This CDR3 has 16 amino acids. The germline gives CDR1 LGHNA, CDR2 YNFKEQ. CDR3 nucleotide sequence: TGTGCCAGCAGCCAAGAGGGGGGACAGGGATACTATGGCTACACCTTC. Protein sequence: CASSQEGGQGYYGYTF.

This chain uses TRBV30 with TRBJ2-1; TRBD2 is a possible D gene (5 bases). The CDR3 spans 13 residues. Between the trimmed V and J ends, which lost 0 bases and 4 bases, there was a span of 7 bases. Looked up from germline, CDR1 is GTSNPN and CDR2 is SVGIG (reference sequence). The CDR3 DNA reads TGTGCCTGGAGTGTCGGCGGGTACAATGAGCAGTTCTTC. Translating gives CAWSVGGYNEQFF. Variable domain in full (rest from reference TRBV30 and TRBJ2-1): SQTIHQWPATLVQPVGSPLSLECTVEGTSNPNLYWYRQAAGRGLQLLFYSVGIGQISSEVPQNLSASRPQDRQFILSSKKLLLSDSGFYLCAWSVGGYNEQFFGPGTRLTVL.

This clone was seen only once. CDR3 nucleotide sequence: TGTGCCAGCAGCGTGAGTTCGTCTGGGGCCAACGTCCTGACTTTC. Translation: CASSVSSSGANVLTF. The J gene is TRBJ2-6, the V gene TRBV9, with D hard to call. Trimming shortened V by 2 bases and J by 1 base, and 7 bases separated the two germline ends. The CDR3 extends over 15 amino acids. In germline, CDR1 is SGDLS, CDR2 YYNGEE.